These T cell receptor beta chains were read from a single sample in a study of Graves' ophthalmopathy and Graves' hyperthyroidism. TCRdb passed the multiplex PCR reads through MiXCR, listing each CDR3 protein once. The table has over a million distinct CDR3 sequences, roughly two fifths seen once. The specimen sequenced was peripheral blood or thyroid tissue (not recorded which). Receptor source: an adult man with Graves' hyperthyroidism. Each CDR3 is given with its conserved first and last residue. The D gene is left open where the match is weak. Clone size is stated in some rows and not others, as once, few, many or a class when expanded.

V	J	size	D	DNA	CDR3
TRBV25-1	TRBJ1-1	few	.	TGTGCCAGCAGTGAACGTGGGGGCTCGAACACTGAAGCTTTCTTT	CASSERGGSNTEAFF
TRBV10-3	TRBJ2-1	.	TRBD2	TGTGCCATCACTGGGAGCGGGGGTACCAATGAGCAGTTCTTC	CAITGSGGTNEQFF
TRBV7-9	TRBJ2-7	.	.	TGTGCCAGCAGCTTAACGGTGGGAAGTCAGCAGTACTTC	CASSLTVGSQQYF
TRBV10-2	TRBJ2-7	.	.	TGTGCCAGCAGTCTAGGGCCAGGGCAGGTTGCTGGGGCCTACGAGCAGTACTTC	CASSLGPGQVAGAYEQYF
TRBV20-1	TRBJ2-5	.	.	TGCAGTGCTAGAGGTGGACCGGGGAGGGAGACCCAGTACTTC	CSARGGPGRETQYF
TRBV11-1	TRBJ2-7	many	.	TGTGCCAGCAGCTTAGATTGGCTCTGCGCTTACGAGCAGTACTTC	CASSLDWLCAYEQYF
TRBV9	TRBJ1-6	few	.	TGTGCCAGCAGCCAAGGGGCCTTCTCCTATAATTCACCCCTCCACTTT	CASSQGAFSYNSPLHF
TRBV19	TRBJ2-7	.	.	TGTGCCAGTAGTGCTTACGACAGGAGCTCCTACGAGCAGTACTTC	CASSAYDRSSYEQYF
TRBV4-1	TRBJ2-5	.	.	TGCGCCAGCAGCCAAGAGCTAGTGGGAAAGACCCAGTACTTC	CASSQELVGKTQYF
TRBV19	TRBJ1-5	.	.	TGTGCCAGTAGTCTAAGGGTGAATAGCAATCAGCCCCAGCATTTT	CASSLRVNSNQPQHF
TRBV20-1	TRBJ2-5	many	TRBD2	TGCAGTGCCGACGCCTCGCGGGGGGACCTGCCCCAGTACTTC	CSADASRGDLPQYF
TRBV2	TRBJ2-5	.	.	TGTGCCAGCGCCAAAGGGGAACGGGAGACCCAGTACTTC	CASAKGERETQYF
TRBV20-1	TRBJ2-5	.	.	TGCAGTGCTATTTTACTCGCCCATTCCGAAAGGCAAGAGACCCAGTGCTTC	CSAILLAHSERQETQCF
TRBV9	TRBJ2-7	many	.	TGTGCCAGCAGCGTAGAGGCTAGATCCTACGAGCAGTACTTC	CASSVEARSYEQYF
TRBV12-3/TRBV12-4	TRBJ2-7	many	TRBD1	TGTGCCAGCAGTACAGGGGCTACTTCCTACGAGCAGTACTTC	CASSTGATSYEQYF
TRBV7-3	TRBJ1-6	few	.	TGTGCCAGCAGCTTGAACTTCAATTCACCCCTCCACTTT	CASSLNFNSPLHF
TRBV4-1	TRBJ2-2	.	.	TGCGCCAGCAGCCAAGAAGGAAACAGTGGGCACACCGGGGAGCTGTTTTTT	CASSQEGNSGHTGELFF